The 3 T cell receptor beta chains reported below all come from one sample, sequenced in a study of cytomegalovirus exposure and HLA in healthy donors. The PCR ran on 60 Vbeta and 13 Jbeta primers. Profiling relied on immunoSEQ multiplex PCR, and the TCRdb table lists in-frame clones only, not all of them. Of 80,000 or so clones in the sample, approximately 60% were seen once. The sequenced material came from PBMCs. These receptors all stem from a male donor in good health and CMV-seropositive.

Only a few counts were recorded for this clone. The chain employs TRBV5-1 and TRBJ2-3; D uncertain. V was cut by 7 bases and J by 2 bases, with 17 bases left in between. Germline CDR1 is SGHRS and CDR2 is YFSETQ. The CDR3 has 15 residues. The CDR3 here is CASSSAAVFTDTQYF. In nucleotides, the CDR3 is TGCGCCAGCTCTTCGGCGGCAGTGTTCACAGATACGCAGTATTTT.

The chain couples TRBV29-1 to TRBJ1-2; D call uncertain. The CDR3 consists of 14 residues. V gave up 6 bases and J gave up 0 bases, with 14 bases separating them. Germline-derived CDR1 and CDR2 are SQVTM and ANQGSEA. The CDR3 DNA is TGCAGCGTCCCGAGGGAGGGAACTAACTATGGCTACACCTTC. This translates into CSVPREGTNYGYTF.

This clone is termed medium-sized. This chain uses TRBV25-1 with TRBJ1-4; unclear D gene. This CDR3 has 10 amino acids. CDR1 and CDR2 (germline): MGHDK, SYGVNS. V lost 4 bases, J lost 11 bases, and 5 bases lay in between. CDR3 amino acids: CASSAGKLFF. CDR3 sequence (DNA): TGTGCCAGCAGTGCGGGGAAACTGTTTTTT.